These 2 T cell receptor beta chains were sequenced from one sample in a study of cytomegalovirus exposure and HLA in healthy donors. It was with 60 Vbeta and 13 Jbeta primers that the PCR ran. Profiling relied on immunoSEQ multiplex PCR, and the TCRdb table lists in-frame clones only, not all of them. Seen here are around 160,000 clones, roughly three quarters observed once, and the top ten hold roughly 6.3%. Sequenced input: PBMCs. Every receptor here comes from a woman between 35 and 50 years old in good health and CMV-seropositive.

The chain carries TRBV10-3 and TRBJ2-7; 16 bases fit TRBD2. V lost 2 bases and J lost 6; bases outside the gene matches: 10. The CDR3 spans 18 residues. Germline V gene data show CDR1 as ENHRY and CDR2 as SYGVKD. The CDR3 nucleotides read TGTGCCATCAGTGAGCATTCCGGGACTAGCGGGGGGGCATTCGAGCAGTACTTC. Protein sequence: CAISEHSGTSGGAFEQYF.

This chain uses TRBV2 with TRBJ2-2; perhaps TRBD1 as D (5 bases). The CDR3 sequence is 15 residues long. The V and J ends lost 2 bases and 5 bases respectively, with 12 bases between them. Germline V gene lookup returns CDR1 SNHLY and CDR2 FYNNEI. The CDR3 protein is CASSELGPRTGELFF. As DNA, the CDR3 is TGTGCCAGCAGTGAATTGGGGCCGAGGACCGGGGAGCTGTTTTTT.